The rows below give T cell receptor beta chains drawn from one sample of a study of OX40 agonist ivuxolimab in advanced cancers. Sequencing used immunoSEQ multiplex PCR; TCRdb keeps in-frame clones, though not all of them. The profile covers about 12,000 clones, with about 81% appearing a single time and roughly 13% taken by the ten largest. The material sequenced was CD4+ or CD8+ T cells sorted from blood, taken in a trial of the OX40 agonist ivuxolimab. Receptors originate from an adult with an advanced solid tumor such as melanoma, head and neck, liver or kidney cancer. Each CDR3 is given with its conserved first and last residue. Each record gives: clone size, J gene, V gene, D gene, CDR3 protein, CDR3 DNA. The D gene is left open where the match is weak. Clone sizes are given selectively: once, few, many, or a class where the clone is expanded.

abundance: -; j_gene: TRBJ1-1; v_gene: TRBV19; d_gene: -; CDR3aa: CATTTGAEAFF; CDR3nt: TGTGCCACCACGACAGGTGCTGAAGCTTTCTTT
abundance: -; j_gene: TRBJ2-1; v_gene: TRBV6-4; d_gene: TRBD2; CDR3aa: CASSDSMFGSGGSRFNEQFF; CDR3nt: TGTGCCAGCAGTGACTCCATGTTTGGTAGCGGGGGCTCCCGTTTCAATGAGCAGTTCTTC
abundance: -; j_gene: TRBJ2-1; v_gene: TRBV27; d_gene: -; CDR3aa: CASSFTWPGVNNEQFF; CDR3nt: TGTGCCAGCAGTTTTACCTGGCCAGGGGTGAACAATGAGCAGTTCTTC
abundance: -; j_gene: TRBJ1-2; v_gene: TRBV18; d_gene: -; CDR3aa: CASSPPDHIWGYTF; CDR3nt: TGTGCCAGCTCACCACCGGACCATATTTGGGGCTACACCTTC
abundance: -; j_gene: TRBJ1-4; v_gene: TRBV7-7; d_gene: -; CDR3aa: CASSPLGGNEKLFF; CDR3nt: TGTGCTAGCAGTCCTCTAGGAGGAAATGAAAAACTGTTTTTT
abundance: -; j_gene: TRBJ2-3; v_gene: TRBV9; d_gene: TRBD2; CDR3aa: CASSESGTTDTQYF; CDR3nt: TGTGCCAGCAGCGAGAGCGGGACCACAGATACGCAGTATTTT
abundance: -; j_gene: TRBJ2-3; v_gene: TRBV7-2; d_gene: -; CDR3aa: CASSLDQGGADTQYF; CDR3nt: TGTGCCAGCAGCTTAGACCAGGGAGGAGCGGATACGCAGTATTTT
abundance: -; j_gene: TRBJ2-1; v_gene: TRBV5-1; d_gene: -; CDR3aa: CASSLGPGHDEQFF; CDR3nt: TGCGCCAGCAGCTTGGGCCCGGGCCACGATGAGCAGTTCTTC
abundance: -; j_gene: TRBJ2-5; v_gene: TRBV2; d_gene: TRBD2; CDR3aa: CASTGRGDGKTQYF; CDR3nt: TGTGCCAGCACCGGGCGGGGGGATGGGAAGACCCAGTACTTC
abundance: few; j_gene: TRBJ2-7; v_gene: TRBV11-3; d_gene: -; CDR3aa: CASSLGGGVSYEQYF; CDR3nt: TGTGCCAGCAGCTTAGGAGGGGGTGTGAGCTACGAGCAGTACTTC
abundance: -; j_gene: TRBJ2-3; v_gene: TRBV13; d_gene: -; CDR3aa: CASSSHRVSTDTQYF; CDR3nt: TGTGCCAGCAGCTCTCACAGGGTTAGCACAGATACGCAGTATTTT
abundance: -; j_gene: TRBJ2-7; v_gene: TRBV19; d_gene: -; CDR3aa: CATTDSPYEQYF; CDR3nt: TGTGCCACGACCGACAGTCCCTACGAGCAGTACTTC
abundance: -; j_gene: TRBJ1-5; v_gene: TRBV6-5; d_gene: -; CDR3aa: CASSWGRPPQPQHF; CDR3nt: TGTGCCAGCAGTTGGGGACGTCCGCCTCAGCCCCAGCATTTT
abundance: once; j_gene: TRBJ2-1; v_gene: TRBV27; d_gene: TRBD2; CDR3aa: CASTGTSGRNEQFF; CDR3nt: TGTGCCAGCACTGGGACTAGCGGGAGAAATGAGCAGTTCTTC
abundance: -; j_gene: TRBJ2-1; v_gene: TRBV4-2; d_gene: TRBD2; CDR3aa: CASSQLAGVNNEQFF; CDR3nt: TGTGCCAGCAGCCAACTAGCGGGAGTGAACAATGAGCAGTTCTTC
abundance: -; j_gene: TRBJ2-2; v_gene: TRBV7-6; d_gene: TRBD2; CDR3aa: CASSTRLADTGELFF; CDR3nt: TGTGCCAGCAGCACGCGACTAGCGGACACCGGGGAGCTGTTTTTT
abundance: -; j_gene: TRBJ2-1; v_gene: TRBV27; d_gene: TRBD2; CDR3aa: CASSLGTSGRVQFF; CDR3nt: TGTGCCAGCAGTTTAGGGACTAGCGGGAGAGTGCAGTTCTTC
abundance: -; j_gene: TRBJ2-7; v_gene: TRBV19; d_gene: TRBD2; CDR3aa: CASSASGSSYEQYF; CDR3nt: TGTGCCAGTAGCGCTAGCGGGAGCTCCTACGAGCAGTACTTC
abundance: -; j_gene: TRBJ2-5; v_gene: TRBV4-1; d_gene: -; CDR3aa: CASSLLKNDRSETQYF; CDR3nt: TGCGCCAGCAGCCTACTAAAAAATGACAGGTCAGAGACCCAGTACTTC
abundance: -; j_gene: TRBJ2-1; v_gene: TRBV2; d_gene: TRBD2; CDR3aa: CASSPGLAPSYNEQFF; CDR3nt: TGTGCCAGCAGTCCTGGACTAGCGCCTTCCTACAATGAGCAGTTCTTC
abundance: -; j_gene: TRBJ1-2; v_gene: TRBV5-6; d_gene: -; CDR3aa: CASSLAQTANYGYTF; CDR3nt: TGTGCCAGCAGCTTGGCACAGACAGCTAACTATGGCTACACCTTC
abundance: -; j_gene: TRBJ2-5; v_gene: TRBV4-1; d_gene: -; CDR3aa: CASSQDIMGSQETQYF; CDR3nt: TGCGCCAGCAGCCAAGATATTATGGGCAGCCAAGAGACCCAGTACTTC
abundance: -; j_gene: TRBJ2-1; v_gene: TRBV7-9; d_gene: TRBD2; CDR3aa: CASSLGLAGLGGEQFF; CDR3nt: TGTGCCAGCAGCTTGGGACTAGCGGGGCTGGGGGGTGAGCAGTTCTTC